These T cell receptor beta chains were read from a single sample in a study of T cells in Graves' hyperthyroidism and ophthalmopathy. TCRdb analysed the multiplex PCR reads with MiXCR anew, one entry per CDR3 protein. The sample has fewer than 110,000 distinct CDR3 sequences, over 45% seen once. Sequencing was performed on blood. These receptors all stem from a man aged 35-49 years with Graves' hyperthyroidism. Each CDR3 is given with its conserved first and last residue. The D gene is left open where the match is weak. Only part of the rows carry a size: once, few, many, or a class if the clone is expanded.

v_gene	abundance	d_gene	j_gene	CDR3nt	CDR3aa
TRBV29-1	.	.	TRBJ1-2	TGCAGCGTCCCCACCTATGGCTACACCTTC	CSVPTYGYTF
TRBV11-3	many	.	TRBJ2-2	TGTGCCAGCAGCCCCCGGGCGCTAAACACCGGGGAGCTGTTTTTT	CASSPRALNTGELFF
TRBV10-3	.	TRBD1	TRBJ1-3	TGTGCCATCAGTGAGGGAAGGGACAGAGGAAACACCATATATTTT	CAISEGRDRGNTIYF
TRBV20-1	.	.	TRBJ2-3	TGCAGTGCCACGTTAGGGGGAGGCCCCTACAATGAGCAGTATTTT	CSATLGGGPYNEQYF
TRBV7-8	.	.	TRBJ1-3	TGTGCCAGCAGCTTCTGGGAGACTGCGGCCGGGGGAAACACCATATATTTT	CASSFWETAAGGNTIYF
TRBV10-1	.	TRBD2	TRBJ2-7	TGCGCCAGCAAAGCGGGAGGGCCCTACGAGCAGTACTTC	CASKAGGPYEQYF
TRBV19	.	.	TRBJ1-1	TGTGCCAGTAGTATAGGGGGGGGAGACACTGAAGCTTTCTTT	CASSIGGGDTEAFF
TRBV30	.	.	TRBJ1-2	TGTGCCTGGAGCAGGGGAGGCTACACCTTC	CAWSRGGYTF
TRBV2	.	TRBD2	TRBJ2-1	TGTGCCAGCAGTGATGATTGGGATAGCGGGGGAAGCGAGCAGTTCTTC	CASSDDWDSGGSEQFF
TRBV9	many	TRBD2	TRBJ2-1	TGTGCCAGCAGCGTAGCAACTAGCGGGAGTGTCTCCAATGAGCAGTTCTTC	CASSVATSGSVSNEQFF